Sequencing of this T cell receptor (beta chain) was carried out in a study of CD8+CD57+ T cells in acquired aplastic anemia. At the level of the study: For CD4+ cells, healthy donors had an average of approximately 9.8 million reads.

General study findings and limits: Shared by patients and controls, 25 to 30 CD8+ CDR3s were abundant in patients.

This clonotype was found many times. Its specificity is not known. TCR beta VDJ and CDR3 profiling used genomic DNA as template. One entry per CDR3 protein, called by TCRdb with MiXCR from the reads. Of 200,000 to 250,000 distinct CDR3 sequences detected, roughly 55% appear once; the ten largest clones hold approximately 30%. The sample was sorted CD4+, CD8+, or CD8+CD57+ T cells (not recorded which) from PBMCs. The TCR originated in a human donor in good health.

Here the CDR3 DNA reads TGTGCCAGCAGCTTCTGGGGACTAGCGGGAGGAGGGTCCTACAATGAGCAGTTCTTC. This codes for CASSFWGLAGGGSYNEQFF. The J gene is TRBJ2-1, the V gene TRBV7-3; 15 bases align to TRBD2. The junction had 7 bases not matched to a gene; V was cut back by 3 bases and J by 1 base. The CDR3 length is 19 residues. CDR1 SGHTA and CDR2 FQGTGA come from the germline V gene.